The sample holds many counts of the clone carrying this TCR beta chain. The junction departs from the called germline gene at one end, perhaps through a read error. The CDR3 has 14 amino acids. Germline values: CDR1 SGHAT, CDR2 FQDESV (reference sequence). Co-extraction of RNA and DNA was performed on roughly 17-32 mg of unsorted bulk tissue. This entry comes from a study of tumor-infiltrating lymphocytes in primary liver carcinoma. A primer in the constant region served to generate TCR beta cDNA from roughly 450 ng of total RNA. Researchers made the TCR beta libraries by running three nested multiplex PCR rounds with slightly modified ARM-PCR. Rounds one and two of PCR, each of roughly 11 cycles, were primed with TRBV1-TRBV30 forward primers and a C-beta reverse primer. In TCRdb, the multiplex PCR reads were re-called with MiXCR into one record per CDR3 protein. The data contain about 25,000 distinct CDR3 sequences, approximately 77% of them singletons.

The V call is TRBV11-1, the J call TRBJ2-1; no reliable D call. The sequence derives from a woman in her thirties with primary liver carcinoma and hepatitis B virus infection. Sequencing was performed on liver tumor tissue from sampling region 5. Subset in this sample: tumor region T5, tumor centre. The CDR3 reads CASSGSGNRNEHFF. Here the CDR3 DNA reads TGTGCCAGCAGCGGATCGGGTAATAGGAATGAGCACTTCTTC.